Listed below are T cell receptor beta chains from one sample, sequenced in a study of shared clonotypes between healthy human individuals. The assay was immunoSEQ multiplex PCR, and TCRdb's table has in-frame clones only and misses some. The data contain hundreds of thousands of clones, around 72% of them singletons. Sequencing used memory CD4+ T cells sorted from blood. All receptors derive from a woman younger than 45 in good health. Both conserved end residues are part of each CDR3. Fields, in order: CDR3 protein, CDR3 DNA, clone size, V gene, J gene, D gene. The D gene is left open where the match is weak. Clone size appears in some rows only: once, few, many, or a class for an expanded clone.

CASSTGPLAGNTIYF	TGTGCCAGCAGCACCGGCCCGTTGGCTGGAAACACCATATATTTT	many	TRBV9	TRBJ1-3	.
CAWSPDSYGYTF	TGTGCCTGGAGTCCGGACAGCTATGGCTACACCTTC	few	TRBV30	TRBJ1-2	.
CASSSQAGVSYNEQFF	TGTGCCAGCAGCTCCCAAGCGGGCGTATCCTACAATGAGCAGTTCTTC	.	TRBV7-3	TRBJ2-1	.
CASSLYGANVLTF	TGTGCCAGCAGCTTGTATGGGGCCAACGTCCTGACTTTC	.	TRBV5-4	TRBJ2-6	.
CASERDRGQGYTF	TGTGCCAGCGAGAGGGACAGGGGGCAGGGCTACACCTTC	.	TRBV2	TRBJ1-2	TRBD1
CASSLNPGYGYTF	TGTGCCAGCAGTTTAAACCCGGGCTATGGCTACACCTTC	.	TRBV27	TRBJ1-2	.
CASSGTGRHTGELFF	TGCGCCAGCAGCGGGACAGGGAGACACACCGGGGAGCTGTTTTTT	.	TRBV10-2	TRBJ2-2	TRBD1
CASSDRQRLSNQPQHF	TGCGCCAGCAGCGATAGACAGAGGTTAAGCAATCAGCCCCAGCATTTT	.	TRBV10-2	TRBJ1-5	.
CASSQDRTSGRRSSYNEQFF	TGCGCCAGCAGCCAAGATAGGACTAGCGGGAGGCGGAGCTCCTACAATGAGCAGTTCTTC	.	TRBV4-1	TRBJ2-1	TRBD2
CASSAEQGSYGYTF	TGTGCCAGCAGCGCCGAACAGGGCTCCTATGGCTACACCTTC	.	TRBV5-4	TRBJ1-2	.
CASSLSMLGRGLRMNTEAFF	TGTGCCAGCAGTTTATCGATGCTGGGCAGGGGGCTGCGGATGAACACTGAAGCTTTCTTT	.	TRBV27	TRBJ1-1	TRBD1
CASSKQGETEAFF	TGTGCCAGCAGTAAACAGGGGGAGACTGAAGCTTTCTTT	.	TRBV6-1	TRBJ1-1	TRBD1
CASSPVAQGSEGYTF	TGTGCCAGCTCACCAGTCGCGCAGGGAAGCGAGGGCTACACCTTC	once	TRBV18	TRBJ1-2	.
CASSRRESGYEQYF	TGTGCCAGCTCACGACGAGAGTCAGGGTACGAGCAGTACTTC	.	TRBV18	TRBJ2-7	.
CASSAHRETSLGYTF	TGTGCCAGCAGCGCCCACAGGGAGACCTCCCTTGGCTACACCTTC	.	TRBV7-2	TRBJ1-2	.
CATHKPGLATASYNEQFF	TGTGCCACCCATAAACCGGGACTAGCGACCGCCTCCTACAATGAGCAGTTCTTC	.	TRBV28	TRBJ2-1	TRBD2
CASSLTSISTDTQYF	TGTGCCAGCAGCTTGACTAGTATCAGCACAGATACGCAGTATTTT	.	TRBV5-5	TRBJ2-3	.
CASSLVEGNEAFF	TGTGCCAGCAGCTTAGTAGAGGGTAACGAGGCTTTCTTT	few	TRBV11-2	TRBJ1-1	.
CASSRGLRGPGNQPQHF	TGCGCCAGCAGCCGGGGACTGCGAGGGCCGGGCAATCAGCCCCAGCATTTT	.	TRBV4-1	TRBJ1-5	.
CASSQAIWGTEAFF	TGCGCCAGCAGCCAAGCCATATGGGGGACTGAAGCTTTCTTT	few	TRBV4-1	TRBJ1-1	.
CASSSPSGRADEQFF	TGTGCCAGCAGCTCGCCTAGCGGGAGGGCCGATGAGCAGTTCTTC	.	TRBV5-4	TRBJ2-1	TRBD2
CSTPAGETQYF	TGCAGCACCCCGGCGGGAGAGACCCAGTACTTC	few	TRBV20-1	TRBJ2-5	.
CARSLDDVTGSSYEQYF	TGTGCCAGAAGCTTGGATGATGTGACCGGGAGCTCCTACGAGCAGTACTTC	.	TRBV5-3	TRBJ2-7	.
CASSGQKNTEAFF	TGCGCCAGCAGCGGCCAGAAGAACACTGAAGCTTTCTTT	.	TRBV5-1	TRBJ1-1	.
CASSLQRGGYNEQFF	TGTGCCAGCAGTTTACAGCGGGGGGGATACAATGAGCAGTTCTTC	few	TRBV28	TRBJ2-1	TRBD2
CASSLGTSAYNEQFF	TGTGCCAGCAGCTTAGGGACTAGCGCGTACAATGAGCAGTTCTTC	.	TRBV11-3	TRBJ2-1	TRBD2
CASSSRTGSNTGELFF	TGTGCCAGCAGTTCCCGGACAGGAAGCAACACCGGGGAGCTGTTTTTT	.	TRBV6-5	TRBJ2-2	TRBD1
CASSLASGRTYEQYF	TGTGCCAGCAGCTTAGCTAGCGGGAGGACCTACGAGCAGTACTTC	once	TRBV11-2	TRBJ2-7	TRBD2
CASSLSVNEQFF	TGTGCCAGCAGCTTATCAGTCAATGAGCAGTTCTTC	once	TRBV7-9	TRBJ2-1	.
CASSQEQGKQYF	TGCGCCAGCAGCCAAGAACAGGGCAAGCAGTACTTC	.	TRBV4-1	TRBJ2-7	.
CASGYMGSYNEQFF	TGTGCCAGCGGGTACATGGGCTCCTACAATGAGCAGTTCTTC	.	TRBV6-6	TRBJ2-1	.
CSATRGEAFF	TGCAGTGCTACCAGGGGTGAAGCTTTCTTT	once	TRBV20-1	TRBJ1-1	.
CASSEGTSGAVNQETQYF	TGTGCCAGCAGTGAAGGGACTAGCGGGGCGGTGAACCAAGAGACCCAGTACTTC	once	TRBV6-1	TRBJ2-5	TRBD2
CAQTRQGSSYNSPLHF	TGTGCCCAAACGAGACAGGGAAGCTCCTATAATTCACCCCTCCACTTT	.	TRBV30	TRBJ1-6	TRBD1
CASSLAPTNEQFF	TGCGCCAGCAGCTTGGCCCCTACCAATGAGCAGTTCTTC	.	TRBV5-1	TRBJ2-1	.
CASSLNGGHNEQFF	TGTGCCAGCAGCCTAAACGGGGGGCACAATGAGCAGTTCTTC	.	TRBV7-2	TRBJ2-1	.
CASRYRDAGGETQYF	TGTGCCAGCAGATACCGGGACGCGGGAGGGGAGACCCAGTACTTC	.	TRBV2	TRBJ2-5	TRBD2
CASSLGRINQPQHF	TGTGCCAGCAGCTTAGGACGGATAAACCAGCCCCAGCATTTT	few	TRBV13	TRBJ1-5	.
CASRKRDAATLNQPQHF	TGCGCCAGCAGGAAAAGGGACGCCGCGACCCTTAATCAGCCCCAGCATTTT	few	TRBV23-1	TRBJ1-5	.
CASSSPGTSLYEQYF	TGTGCCAGCAGTTCTCCCGGGACGAGTCTATACGAGCAGTACTTC	few	TRBV27	TRBJ2-7	.
CASSRNRDRGRSSNNQPQHF	TGTGCCAGCTCCCGCAACCGGGACAGGGGCCGCTCGTCCAACAATCAGCCCCAGCATTTT	.	TRBV18	TRBJ1-5	TRBD1
CASSQASTSGGSYEQYF	TGCGCCAGCAGCCAAGCTTCCACTAGCGGGGGTTCCTACGAGCAGTACTTC	.	TRBV4-1	TRBJ2-7	TRBD2
CASSPLTHTEAFF	TGTGCCAGTAGTCCCTTGACACACACTGAAGCTTTCTTT	few	TRBV19	TRBJ1-1	.